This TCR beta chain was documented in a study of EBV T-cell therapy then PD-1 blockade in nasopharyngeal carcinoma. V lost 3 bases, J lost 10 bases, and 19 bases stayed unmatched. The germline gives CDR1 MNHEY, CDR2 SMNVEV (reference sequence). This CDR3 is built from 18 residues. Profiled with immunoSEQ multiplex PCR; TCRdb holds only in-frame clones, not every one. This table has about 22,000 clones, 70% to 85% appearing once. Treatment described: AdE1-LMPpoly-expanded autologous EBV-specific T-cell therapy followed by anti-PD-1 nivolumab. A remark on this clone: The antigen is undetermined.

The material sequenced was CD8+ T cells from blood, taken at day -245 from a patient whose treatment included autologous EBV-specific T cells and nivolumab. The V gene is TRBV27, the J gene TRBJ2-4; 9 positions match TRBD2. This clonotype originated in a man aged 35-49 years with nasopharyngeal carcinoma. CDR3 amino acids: CASSFSGGPKGAWEIQYF. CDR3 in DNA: TGTGCCAGCAGTTTCAGCGGGGGGCCCAAGGGGGCTTGGGAGATTCAGTACTTC.